This entry describes one T cell receptor (beta chain). RNA, once extracted, was reverse transcribed into cDNA for use as the sequencing template. Produced via immunoSEQ multiplex PCR; TCRdb's table is partial and in-frame only. The sample consists of 140,000 to 150,000 clones, 62% of them appearing once. This sample is part of a study of CD8+ T cells in alopecia areata. The ends lost 0 bases at V and 3 bases at J; junction bases unmatched: 3. Germline V gene lookup returns CDR1 SGHNT and CDR2 YYREEE (reference sequence). This CDR3 has 14 residues. The chain carries TRBV5-4 and TRBJ2-7; 7 bases fit TRBD2. The sequence derives from a human donor in good health. Sequenced sample: CD8+ T cells sorted from blood. The CDR3 DNA is TGTGCCAGCAGCTTGGATCCGGGGGGCTACGAGCAGTACTTC. It specifies CASSLDPGGYEQYF.